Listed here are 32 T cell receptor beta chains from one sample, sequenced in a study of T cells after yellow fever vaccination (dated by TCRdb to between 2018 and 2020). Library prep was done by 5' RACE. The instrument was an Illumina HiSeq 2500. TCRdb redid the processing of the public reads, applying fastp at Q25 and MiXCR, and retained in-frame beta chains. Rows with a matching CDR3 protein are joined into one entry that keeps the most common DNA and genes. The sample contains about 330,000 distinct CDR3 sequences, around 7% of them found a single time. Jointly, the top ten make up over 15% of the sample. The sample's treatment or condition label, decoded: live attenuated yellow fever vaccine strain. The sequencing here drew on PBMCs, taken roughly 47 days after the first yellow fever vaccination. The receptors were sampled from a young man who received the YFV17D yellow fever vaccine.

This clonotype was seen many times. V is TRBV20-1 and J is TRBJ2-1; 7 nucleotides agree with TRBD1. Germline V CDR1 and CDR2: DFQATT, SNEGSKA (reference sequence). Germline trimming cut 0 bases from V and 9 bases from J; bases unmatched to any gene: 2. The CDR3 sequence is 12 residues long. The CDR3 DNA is TGCAGTGCTAGAGACAACAGGGGTGAGCAGTTCTTC. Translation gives CSARDNRGEQFF.

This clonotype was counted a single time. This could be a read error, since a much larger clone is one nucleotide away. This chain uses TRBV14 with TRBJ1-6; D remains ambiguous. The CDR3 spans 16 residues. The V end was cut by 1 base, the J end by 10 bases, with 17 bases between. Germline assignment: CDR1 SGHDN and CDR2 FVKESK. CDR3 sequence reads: CASSQVRARRWSPLHF. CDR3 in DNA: TGTGCCAGCAGCCAAGTAAGGGCCAGGCGGTGGTCACCCCTCCACTTT.

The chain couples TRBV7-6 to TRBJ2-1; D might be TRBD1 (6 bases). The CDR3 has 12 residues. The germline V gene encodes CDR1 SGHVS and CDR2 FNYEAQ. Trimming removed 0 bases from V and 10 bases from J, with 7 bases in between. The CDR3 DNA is TGTGCCAGCAGCTTAGCGGGGGCCGAGCAGTTCTTC. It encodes CASSLAGAEQFF.

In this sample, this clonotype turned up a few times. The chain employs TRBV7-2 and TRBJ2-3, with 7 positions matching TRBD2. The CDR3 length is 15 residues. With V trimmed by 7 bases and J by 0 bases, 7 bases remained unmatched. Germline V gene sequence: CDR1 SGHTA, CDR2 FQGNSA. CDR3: CASTPGTTSTDTQYF. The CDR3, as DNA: TGTGCCAGCACTCCCGGGACTACTAGCACAGATACGCAGTATTTT. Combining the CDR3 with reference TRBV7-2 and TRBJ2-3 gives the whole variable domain GAGVSQSPSNKVTEKGKDVELRCDPISGHTALYWYRQSLGQGLEFLIYFQGNSAPDKSGLPSDRFSAERTGGSVSTLTIQRTQQEDSAVYLCASTPGTTSTDTQYFGPGTRLTVL.

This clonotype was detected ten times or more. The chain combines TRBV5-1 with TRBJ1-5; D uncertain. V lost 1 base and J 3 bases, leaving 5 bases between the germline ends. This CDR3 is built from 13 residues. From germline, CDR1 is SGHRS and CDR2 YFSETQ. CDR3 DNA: TGCGCCAGCAGCTTGTTTCCCAATCAGCCCCAGCATTTT. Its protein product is CASSLFPNQPQHF.

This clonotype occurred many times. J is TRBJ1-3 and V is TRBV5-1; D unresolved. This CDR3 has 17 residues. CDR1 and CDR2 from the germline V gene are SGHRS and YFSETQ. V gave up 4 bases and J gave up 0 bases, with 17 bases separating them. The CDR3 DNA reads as TGCGCCAGCAGCCCCGACCGACAAGGCGACTCTGGAAACACCATATATTTT. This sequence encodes CASSPDRQGDSGNTIYF.

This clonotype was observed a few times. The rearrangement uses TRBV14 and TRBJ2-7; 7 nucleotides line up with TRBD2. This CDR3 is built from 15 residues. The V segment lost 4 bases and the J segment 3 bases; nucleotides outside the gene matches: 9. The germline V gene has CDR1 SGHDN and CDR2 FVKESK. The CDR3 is CASSPTGGLHYEQYV. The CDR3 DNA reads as TGTGCCAGCAGCCCGACGGGGGGTTTACACTACGAGCAGTACGTC.

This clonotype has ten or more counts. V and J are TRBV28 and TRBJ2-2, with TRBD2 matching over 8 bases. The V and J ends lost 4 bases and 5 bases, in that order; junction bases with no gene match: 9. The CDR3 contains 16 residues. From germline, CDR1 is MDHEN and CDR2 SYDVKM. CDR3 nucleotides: TGTGCCAGCAGTTCCCCGGGAGGGGGTAAAACCGGGGAGCTGTTTTTT. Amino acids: CASSSPGGGKTGELFF.

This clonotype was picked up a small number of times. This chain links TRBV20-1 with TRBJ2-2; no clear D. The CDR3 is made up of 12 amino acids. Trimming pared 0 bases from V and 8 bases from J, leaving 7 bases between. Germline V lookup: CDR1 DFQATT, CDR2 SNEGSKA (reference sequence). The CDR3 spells CSARDQAGELFF. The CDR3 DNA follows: TGCAGTGCTAGAGATCAGGCTGGGGAGCTGTTTTTT.

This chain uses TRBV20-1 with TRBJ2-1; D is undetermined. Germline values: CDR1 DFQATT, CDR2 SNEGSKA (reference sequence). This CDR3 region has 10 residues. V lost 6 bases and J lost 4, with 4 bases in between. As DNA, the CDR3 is TGCAGTGCCAAGTACAATGAGCAGTTCTTC. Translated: CSAKYNEQFF.

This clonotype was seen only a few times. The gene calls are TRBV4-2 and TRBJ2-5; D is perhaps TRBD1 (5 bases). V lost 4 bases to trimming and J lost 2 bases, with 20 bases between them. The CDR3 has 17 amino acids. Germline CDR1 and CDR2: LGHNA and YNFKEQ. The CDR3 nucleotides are TGTGCCAGCAGCCCGACAGTGACGGTATCGAGTCAAGAGACCCAGTACTTC. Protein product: CASSPTVTVSSQETQYF.

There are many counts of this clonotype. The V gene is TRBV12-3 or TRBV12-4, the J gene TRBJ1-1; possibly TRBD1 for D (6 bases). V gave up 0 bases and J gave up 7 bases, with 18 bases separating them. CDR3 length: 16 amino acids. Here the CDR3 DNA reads TGTGCCAGCAGTTTAGCAATGCGGGCGAGGGGGAATGAAGCTTTCTTT. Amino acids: CASSLAMRARGNEAFF.

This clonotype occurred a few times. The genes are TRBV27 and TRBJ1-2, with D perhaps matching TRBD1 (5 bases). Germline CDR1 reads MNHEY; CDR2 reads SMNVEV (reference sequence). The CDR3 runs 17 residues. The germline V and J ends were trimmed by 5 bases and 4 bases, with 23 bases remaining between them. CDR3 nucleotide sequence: TGTGCCAGCAGTCTAAGGGGACTGTCCTCGGCTACCTATGGCTACACCTTC. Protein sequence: CASSLRGLSSATYGYTF.

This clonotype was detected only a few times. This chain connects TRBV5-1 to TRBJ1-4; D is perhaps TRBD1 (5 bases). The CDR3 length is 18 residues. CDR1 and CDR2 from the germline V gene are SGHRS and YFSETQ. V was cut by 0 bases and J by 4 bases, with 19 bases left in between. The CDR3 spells CASSLGDPGTEYNEKLFF. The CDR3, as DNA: TGCGCCAGCAGCTTGGGGGACCCCGGGACCGAATATAATGAAAAACTGTTTTTT.

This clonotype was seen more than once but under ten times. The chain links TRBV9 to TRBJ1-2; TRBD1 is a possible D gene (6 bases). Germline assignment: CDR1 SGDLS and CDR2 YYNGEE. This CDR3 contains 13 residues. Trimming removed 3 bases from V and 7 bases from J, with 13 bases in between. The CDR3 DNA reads TGTGCCAGCAGCGCCTACAGGGTTTTTGGCTACACCTTC. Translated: CASSAYRVFGYTF.

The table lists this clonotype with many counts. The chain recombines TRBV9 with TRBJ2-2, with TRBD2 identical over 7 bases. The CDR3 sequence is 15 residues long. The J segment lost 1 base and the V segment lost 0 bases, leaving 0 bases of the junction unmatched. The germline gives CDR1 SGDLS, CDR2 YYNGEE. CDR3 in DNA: TGTGCCAGCAGCGTAGGCGGGGGGAACACCGGGGAGCTGTTTTTT. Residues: CASSVGGGNTGELFF.

The CDR3 loop is CASSPGPDQPQHF. CDR3 DNA: TGTGCCAGCAGCCCCGGACCCGATCAGCCCCAGCATTTT. The chain joins TRBV9 to TRBJ1-5, with no clear D. The V end lost 4 bases, the J end lost 5 bases, and 10 bases lay between the germline ends. CDR3 size: 13 residues. Germline values: CDR1 SGDLS, CDR2 YYNGEE.

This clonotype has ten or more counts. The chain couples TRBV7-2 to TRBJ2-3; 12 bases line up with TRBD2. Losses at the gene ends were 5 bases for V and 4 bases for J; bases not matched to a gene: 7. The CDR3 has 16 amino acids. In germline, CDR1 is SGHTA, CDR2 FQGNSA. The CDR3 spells CASSRTSSGGADTQYF. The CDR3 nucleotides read TGTGCCAGCAGCCGGACCTCTAGCGGGGGGGCAGATACGCAGTATTTT.

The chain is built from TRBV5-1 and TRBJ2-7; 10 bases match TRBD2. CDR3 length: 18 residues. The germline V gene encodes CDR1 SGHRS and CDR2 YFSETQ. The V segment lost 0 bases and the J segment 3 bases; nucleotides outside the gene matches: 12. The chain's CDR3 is CASSLAPSGGANGYEQYF. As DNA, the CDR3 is TGCGCCAGCAGCTTGGCACCCAGCGGGGGGGCCAACGGCTACGAGCAGTACTTC.

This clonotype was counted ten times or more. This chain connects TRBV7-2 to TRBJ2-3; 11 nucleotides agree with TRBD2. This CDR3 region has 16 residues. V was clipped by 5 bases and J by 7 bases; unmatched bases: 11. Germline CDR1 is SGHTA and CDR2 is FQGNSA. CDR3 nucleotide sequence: TGTGCCAGCAGCCCGCCTGGACTAGCGGGCGGGAATACGCAGTATTTT. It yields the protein CASSPPGLAGGNTQYF.

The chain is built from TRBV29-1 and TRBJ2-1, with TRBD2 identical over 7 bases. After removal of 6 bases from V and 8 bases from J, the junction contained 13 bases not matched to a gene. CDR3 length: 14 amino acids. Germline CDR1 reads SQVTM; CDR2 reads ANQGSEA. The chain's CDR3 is CSVTPGLTEDEQFF. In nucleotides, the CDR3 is TGCAGCGTGACCCCGGGACTAACTGAGGATGAGCAGTTCTTC.

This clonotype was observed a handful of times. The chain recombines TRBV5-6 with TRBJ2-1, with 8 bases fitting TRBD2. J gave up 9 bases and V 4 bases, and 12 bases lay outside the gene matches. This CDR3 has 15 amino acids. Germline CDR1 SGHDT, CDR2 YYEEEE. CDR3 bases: TGTGCCAGCAGCGACCGCGGGGGGCCGGGAGGTGAGCAGTTCTTC. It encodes CASSDRGGPGGEQFF.

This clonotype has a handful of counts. CDR3 amino acids: CASSVGGSEQFF. CDR3 DNA sequence: TGTGCCAGCAGCGTGGGGGGAAGTGAGCAGTTCTTC. This chain uses TRBV9 with TRBJ2-1; tentatively, D is TRBD2 (6 bases). Germline CDR1 and CDR2: SGDLS and YYNGEE. Trimming stripped 2 bases from V and 9 bases from J, with 9 bases between. This CDR3 comprises 12 residues.

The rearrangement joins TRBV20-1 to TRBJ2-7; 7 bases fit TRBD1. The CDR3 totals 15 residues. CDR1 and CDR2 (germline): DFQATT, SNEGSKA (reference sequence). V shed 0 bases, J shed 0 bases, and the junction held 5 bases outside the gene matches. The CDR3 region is CSARDSGQSSYEQYF. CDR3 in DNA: TGCAGTGCTAGAGACTCGGGACAGAGCTCCTACGAGCAGTACTTC.

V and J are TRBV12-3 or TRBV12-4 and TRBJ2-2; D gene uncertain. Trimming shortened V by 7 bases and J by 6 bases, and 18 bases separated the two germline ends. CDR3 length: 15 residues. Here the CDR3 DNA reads TGTGCCAGCACCTTCTGGCAGACGGCTGCCGGGGAGCTGTTTTTT. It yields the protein CASTFWQTAAGELFF.

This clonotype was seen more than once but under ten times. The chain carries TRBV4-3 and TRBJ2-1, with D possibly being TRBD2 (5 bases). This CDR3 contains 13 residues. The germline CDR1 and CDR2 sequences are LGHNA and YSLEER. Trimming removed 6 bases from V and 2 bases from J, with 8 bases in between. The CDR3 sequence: CASSAGTYNEQFF. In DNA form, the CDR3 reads TGCGCCAGCAGTGCCGGGACCTACAATGAGCAGTTCTTC.

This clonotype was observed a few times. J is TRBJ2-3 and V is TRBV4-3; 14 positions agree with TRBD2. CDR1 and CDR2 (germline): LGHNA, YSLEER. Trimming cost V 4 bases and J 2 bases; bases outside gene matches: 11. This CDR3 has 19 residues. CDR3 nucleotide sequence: TGCGCCAGCAGCCCGGGACTAGCGGGGGCCCAAAGCACCACAGATACGCAGTATTTT. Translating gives CASSPGLAGAQSTTDTQYF.

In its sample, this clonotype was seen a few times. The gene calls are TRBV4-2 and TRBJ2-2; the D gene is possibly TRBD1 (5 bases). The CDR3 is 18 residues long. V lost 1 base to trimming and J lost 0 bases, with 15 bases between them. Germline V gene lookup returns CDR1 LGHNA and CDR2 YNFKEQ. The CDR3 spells CASSQGAGPWANTGELFF. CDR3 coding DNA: TGTGCCAGCAGCCAAGGGGCAGGGCCCTGGGCGAACACCGGGGAGCTGTTTTTT.

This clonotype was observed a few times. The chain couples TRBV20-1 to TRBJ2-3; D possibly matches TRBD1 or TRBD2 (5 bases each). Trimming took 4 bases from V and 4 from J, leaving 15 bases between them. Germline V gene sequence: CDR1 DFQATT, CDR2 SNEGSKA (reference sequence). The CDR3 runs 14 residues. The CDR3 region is CSATEGIFADTQYF. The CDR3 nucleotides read TGCAGTGCTACCGAGGGGATATTTGCAGATACGCAGTATTTT.

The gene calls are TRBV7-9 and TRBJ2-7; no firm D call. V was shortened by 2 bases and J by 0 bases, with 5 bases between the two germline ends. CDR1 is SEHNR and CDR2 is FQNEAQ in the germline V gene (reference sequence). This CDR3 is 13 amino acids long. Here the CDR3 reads CASSLTSSYEQYV. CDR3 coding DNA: TGTGCCAGCAGCTTAACAAGCTCCTACGAGCAGTACGTC.

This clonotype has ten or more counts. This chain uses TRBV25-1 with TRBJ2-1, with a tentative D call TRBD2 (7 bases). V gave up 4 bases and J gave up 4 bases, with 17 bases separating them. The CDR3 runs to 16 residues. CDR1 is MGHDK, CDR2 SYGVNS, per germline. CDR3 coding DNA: TGTGCCAGCAGTGTCCGGGGGGCCAGGATATACAATGAGCAGTTCTTC. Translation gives CASSVRGARIYNEQFF. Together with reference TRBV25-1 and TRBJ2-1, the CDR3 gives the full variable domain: EADIYQTPRYLVIGTGKKITLECSQTMGHDKMYWYQQDPGMELHLIHYSYGVNSTEKGDLSSESTVSRIRTEHFPLTLESARPSHTSQYLCASSVRGARIYNEQFFGPGTRLTVL.

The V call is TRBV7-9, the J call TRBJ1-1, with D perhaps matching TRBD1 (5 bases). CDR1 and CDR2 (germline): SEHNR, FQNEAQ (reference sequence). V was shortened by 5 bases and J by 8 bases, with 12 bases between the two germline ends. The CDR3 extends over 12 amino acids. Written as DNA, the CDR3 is TGTGCCAGCAGCCTCGGGACGTTAGAAGCTTTCTTT. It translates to CASSLGTLEAFF.